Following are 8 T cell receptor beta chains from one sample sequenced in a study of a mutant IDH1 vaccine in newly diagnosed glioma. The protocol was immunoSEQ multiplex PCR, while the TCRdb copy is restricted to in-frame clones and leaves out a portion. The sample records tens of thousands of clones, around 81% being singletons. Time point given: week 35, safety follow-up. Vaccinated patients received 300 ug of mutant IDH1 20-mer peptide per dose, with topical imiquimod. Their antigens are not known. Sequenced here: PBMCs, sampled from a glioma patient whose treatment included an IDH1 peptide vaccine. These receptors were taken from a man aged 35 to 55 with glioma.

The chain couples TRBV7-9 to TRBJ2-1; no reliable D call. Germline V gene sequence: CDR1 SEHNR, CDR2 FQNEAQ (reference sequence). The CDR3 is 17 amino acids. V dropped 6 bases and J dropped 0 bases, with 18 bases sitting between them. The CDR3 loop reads CASRGKQGSLSYNEQFF. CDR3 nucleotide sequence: TGTGCCAGCAGGGGTAAGCAAGGATCCCTCTCCTACAATGAGCAGTTCTTC.

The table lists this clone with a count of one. This chain's CDR3 is CASSQVGGTNYEQYF. The CDR3 DNA reads as TGCGCCAGCAGCCAAGTGGGGGGGACAAACTACGAGCAGTACTTC. The chain couples TRBV4-1 to TRBJ2-5; D is possibly TRBD2 (7 bases). The last part of the DNA fits TRBJ2-7 better; the J call may be wrong. Looked up from germline, CDR1 is MGHRA and CDR2 is YSYEKL. The CDR3 spans 15 residues.

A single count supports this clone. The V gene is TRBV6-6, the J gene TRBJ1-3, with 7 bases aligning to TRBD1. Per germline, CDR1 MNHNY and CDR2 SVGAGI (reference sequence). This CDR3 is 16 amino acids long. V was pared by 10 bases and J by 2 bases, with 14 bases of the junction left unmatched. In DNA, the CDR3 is TGTGCCACCGCCGAGGGGGCCGGCGCGGCTGGAAACACCATATATTTT. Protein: CATAEGAGAAGNTIYF.

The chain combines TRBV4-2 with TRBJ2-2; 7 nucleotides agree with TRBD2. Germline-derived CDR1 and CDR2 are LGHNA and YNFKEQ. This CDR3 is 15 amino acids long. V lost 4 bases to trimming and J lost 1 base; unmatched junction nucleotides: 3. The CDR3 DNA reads TGTGCCAGCAGCCCTTTAGCGGGGAACACCGGGGAGCTGTTTTTT. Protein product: CASSPLAGNTGELFF.

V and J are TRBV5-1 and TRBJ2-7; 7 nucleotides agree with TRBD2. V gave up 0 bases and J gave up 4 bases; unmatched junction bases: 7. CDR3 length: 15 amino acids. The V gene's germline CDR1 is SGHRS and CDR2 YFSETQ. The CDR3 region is CASSLEASGQYEQYF. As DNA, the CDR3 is TGCGCCAGCAGCTTGGAGGCTAGCGGCCAATACGAGCAGTACTTC.

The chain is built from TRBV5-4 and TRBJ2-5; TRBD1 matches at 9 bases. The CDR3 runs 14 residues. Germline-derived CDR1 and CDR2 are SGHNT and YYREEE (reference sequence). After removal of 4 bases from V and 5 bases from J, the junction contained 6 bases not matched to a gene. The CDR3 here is CASSRDRGEETQYF. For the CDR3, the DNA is TGTGCCAGCAGCCGCGACAGGGGGGAGGAGACCCAGTACTTC.

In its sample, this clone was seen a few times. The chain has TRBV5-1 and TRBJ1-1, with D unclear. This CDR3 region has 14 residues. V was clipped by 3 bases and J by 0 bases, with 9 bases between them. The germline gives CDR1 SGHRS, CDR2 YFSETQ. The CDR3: CASSSLGLNTEAFF. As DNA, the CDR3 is TGCGCCAGCAGCTCCCTTGGCCTGAACACTGAAGCTTTCTTT. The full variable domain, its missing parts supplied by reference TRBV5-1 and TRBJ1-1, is KAGVTQTPRYLIKTRGQQVTLSCSPISGHRSVSWYQQTPGQGLQFLFEYFSETQRNKGNFPGRFSGRQFSNSRSEMNVSTLELGDSALYLCASSSLGLNTEAFFGQGTRLTVV.

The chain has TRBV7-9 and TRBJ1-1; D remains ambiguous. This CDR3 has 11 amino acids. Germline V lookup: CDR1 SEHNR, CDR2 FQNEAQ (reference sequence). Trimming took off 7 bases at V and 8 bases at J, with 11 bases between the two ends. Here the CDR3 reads CASTNAQEAFF. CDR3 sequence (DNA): TGTGCCAGCACCAATGCCCAGGAAGCTTTCTTT.